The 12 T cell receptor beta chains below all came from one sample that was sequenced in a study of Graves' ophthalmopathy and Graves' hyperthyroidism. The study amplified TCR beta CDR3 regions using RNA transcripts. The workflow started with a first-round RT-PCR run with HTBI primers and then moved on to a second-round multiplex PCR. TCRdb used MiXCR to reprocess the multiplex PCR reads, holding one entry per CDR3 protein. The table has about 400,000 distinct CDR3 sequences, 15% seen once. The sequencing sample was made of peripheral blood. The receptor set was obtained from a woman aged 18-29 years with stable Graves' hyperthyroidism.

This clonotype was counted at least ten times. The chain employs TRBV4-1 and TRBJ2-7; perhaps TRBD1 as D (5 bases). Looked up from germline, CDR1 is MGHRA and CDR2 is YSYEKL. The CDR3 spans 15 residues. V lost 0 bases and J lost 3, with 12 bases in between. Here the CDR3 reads CASSQDQAGYYEQYF. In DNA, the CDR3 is TGCGCCAGCAGCCAAGATCAGGCAGGGTACTACGAGCAGTACTTC.

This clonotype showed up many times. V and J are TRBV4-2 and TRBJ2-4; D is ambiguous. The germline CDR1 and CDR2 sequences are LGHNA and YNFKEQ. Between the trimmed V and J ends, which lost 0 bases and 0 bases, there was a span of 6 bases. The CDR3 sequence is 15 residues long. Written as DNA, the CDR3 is TGTGCCAGCAGCCAAGATCAGCTAGCCAAAAACATTCAGTACTTC. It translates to CASSQDQLAKNIQYF.

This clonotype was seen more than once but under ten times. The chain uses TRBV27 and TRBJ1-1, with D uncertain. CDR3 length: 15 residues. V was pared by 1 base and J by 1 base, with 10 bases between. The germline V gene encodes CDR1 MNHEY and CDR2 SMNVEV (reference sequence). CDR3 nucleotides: TGTGCCAGCAGTTTATTGGGTGTCGCGAACACTGAAGCTTTCTTT. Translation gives CASSLLGVANTEAFF.

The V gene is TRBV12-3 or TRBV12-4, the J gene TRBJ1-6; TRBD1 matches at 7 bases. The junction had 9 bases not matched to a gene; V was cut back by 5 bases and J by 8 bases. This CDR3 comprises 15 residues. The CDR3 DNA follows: TGTGCCAGCAGTGTTGTCGGACAGGCAGATTCACCCCTCCACTTT. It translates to CASSVVGQADSPLHF.

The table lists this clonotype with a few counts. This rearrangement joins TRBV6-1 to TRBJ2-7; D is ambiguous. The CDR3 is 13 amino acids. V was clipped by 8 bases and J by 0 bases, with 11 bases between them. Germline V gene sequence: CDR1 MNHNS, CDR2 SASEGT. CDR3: CASGDTSSYEQYF. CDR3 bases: TGTGCCAGCGGCGACACCAGCTCCTACGAGCAGTACTTC.

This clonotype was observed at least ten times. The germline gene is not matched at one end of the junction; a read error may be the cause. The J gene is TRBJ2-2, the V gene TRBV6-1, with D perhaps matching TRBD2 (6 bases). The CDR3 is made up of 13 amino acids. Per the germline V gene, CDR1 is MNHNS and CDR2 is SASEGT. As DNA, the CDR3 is TGTGCCAGCTTAGCGGTCTGGGCCGGGGGGCTGTTTTTT. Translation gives CASLAVWAGGLFF.

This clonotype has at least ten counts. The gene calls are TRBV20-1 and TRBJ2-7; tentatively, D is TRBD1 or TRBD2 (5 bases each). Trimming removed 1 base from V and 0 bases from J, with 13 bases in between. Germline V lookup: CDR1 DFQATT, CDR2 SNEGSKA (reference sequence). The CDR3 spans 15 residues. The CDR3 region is CSARVGPELSYEQYF. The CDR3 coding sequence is TGCAGTGCTAGAGTGGGACCAGAGCTCTCCTACGAGCAGTACTTC.

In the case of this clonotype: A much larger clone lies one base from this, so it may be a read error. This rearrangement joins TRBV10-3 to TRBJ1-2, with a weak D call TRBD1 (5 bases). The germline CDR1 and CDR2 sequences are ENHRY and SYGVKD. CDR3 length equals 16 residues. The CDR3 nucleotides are TGTGCCATCAGTGAGTCGAAGCAGGCGAGGGACTATGGCTACGCCTTC. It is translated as CAISESKQARDYGYAF.

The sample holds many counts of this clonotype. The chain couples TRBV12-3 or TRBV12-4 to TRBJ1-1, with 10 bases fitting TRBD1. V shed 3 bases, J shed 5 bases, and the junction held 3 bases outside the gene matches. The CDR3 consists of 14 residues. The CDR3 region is CASSFDRGRTEAFF. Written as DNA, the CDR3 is TGTGCCAGCAGTTTCGACAGGGGGCGAACTGAAGCTTTCTTT.

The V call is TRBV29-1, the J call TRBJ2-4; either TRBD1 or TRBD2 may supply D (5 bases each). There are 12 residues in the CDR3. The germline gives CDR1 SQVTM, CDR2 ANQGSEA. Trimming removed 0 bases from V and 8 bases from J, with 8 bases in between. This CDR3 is CSVEDGGDIQYF. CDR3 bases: TGCAGCGTTGAAGATGGGGGAGACATTCAGTACTTC.

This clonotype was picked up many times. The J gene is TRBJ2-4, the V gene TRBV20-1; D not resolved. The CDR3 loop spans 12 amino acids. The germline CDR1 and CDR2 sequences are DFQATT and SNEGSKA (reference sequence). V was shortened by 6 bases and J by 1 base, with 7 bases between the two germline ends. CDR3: CSALPAKNIQYF. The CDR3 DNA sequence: TGCAGTGCCCTACCGGCCAAAAACATTCAGTACTTC.

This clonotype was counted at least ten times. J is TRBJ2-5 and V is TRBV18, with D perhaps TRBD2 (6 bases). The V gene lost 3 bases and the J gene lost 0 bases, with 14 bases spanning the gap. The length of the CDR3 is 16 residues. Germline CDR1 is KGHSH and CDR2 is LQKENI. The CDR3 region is CASSPGLRGDQETQYF. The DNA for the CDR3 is TGTGCCAGCTCACCTGGACTAAGGGGCGACCAAGAGACCCAGTACTTC.